This T cell receptor beta chain appears in the sequencing data of a study of blood T cell repertoires in COVID-19. On the study more broadly: The origin of the acute and convalescent COVID-19 samples was the United States, Italy and Spain.

The CDR3 covers 16 residues. V shed 1 base, J shed 1 base, and the junction held 2 bases outside the gene matches. Germline values: CDR1 SGHAT, CDR2 FQDESV (reference sequence). In the study's own analysis: Reference gene primer amplification in the assay estimated nucleated cell counts. Assay used: immunoSEQ multiplex PCR; TCRdb lists only in-frame clones, some missing. The DNA gave D and trimming, while V, J and clone size come from that table. The sample has 110,000 to 150,000 clones, 88% seen once. V gene TRBV11-1 combines with J gene TRBJ2-1, with 9 bases that match TRBD2. The receptor was derived from a woman aged 60-70 years with acute or convalescent COVID-19. Sequenced: peripheral blood. This CDR3 is CASSLGLAASYNEQFF. The CDR3 DNA follows: TGTGCCAGCAGCTTAGGACTAGCGGCATCCTACAATGAGCAGTTCTTC.